This T cell receptor beta chain appears in the sequencing data of a study of cytomegalovirus exposure and HLA in healthy donors. Worth noting for this clone: Its antigen remains unidentified.

The CDR3 spans 12 residues. Germline V CDR1 and CDR2: MNHNS, SASEGT. Trimming removed 6 bases from V and 2 bases from J, with 8 bases in between. Researchers ran the PCR with 60 Vbeta and 13 Jbeta primers. Only in-frame clones appear in the TCRdb table, and some are missing; sequencing was by immunoSEQ multiplex PCR. The sample includes roughly 150,000 clones, under 85% seen only once; the top ten take 4.1%. Findings and limits, study-wide: In a later analysis, an Asian-associated ancestry cluster reportedly showed fewer N-insertions than the approximately 660-donor mean. Later on, a genetic analysis was performed. It linked a missense variant in DCLRE1C with V- and J-gene trimming of TCR beta. Researchers reported in a later analysis that common viral pathogens appeared linked to several top clusters. The study recorded over 150 TCR beta chains that were cytomegalovirus-associated.

The source material was PBMCs. This sequence joins TRBV6-1 and TRBJ2-7; weak D call: TRBD2 (5 bases). The sequence derives from a man between 45 and 60 years old in good health and CMV-seropositive. DNA of the CDR3: TGTGCCAGCAGGTCCGGGGCCTACGAGCAGTACTTC. Its translation is CASRSGAYEQYF.